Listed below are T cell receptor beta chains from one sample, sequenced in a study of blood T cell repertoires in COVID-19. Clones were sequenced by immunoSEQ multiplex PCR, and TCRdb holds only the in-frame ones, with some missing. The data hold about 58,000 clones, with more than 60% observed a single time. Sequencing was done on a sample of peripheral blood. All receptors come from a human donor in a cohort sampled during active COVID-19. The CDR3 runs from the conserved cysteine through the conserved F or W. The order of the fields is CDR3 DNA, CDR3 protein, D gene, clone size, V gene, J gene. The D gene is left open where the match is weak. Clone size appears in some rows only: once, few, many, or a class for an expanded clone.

CDR3 DNA: TGTGCCAGCAGCTTACCCTCGGATGAGCAGTTCTTC
CDR3 protein: CASSLPSDEQFF
D gene: -
clone size: -
V gene: TRBV11-2
J gene: TRBJ2-1

CDR3 DNA: TGTGCCAGCAGTTACGGCCCTAGCGGGTTCGAGCAGTACTTC
CDR3 protein: CASSYGPSGFEQYF
D gene: TRBD2
clone size: -
V gene: TRBV6-2/TRBV6-3
J gene: TRBJ2-7

CDR3 DNA: TGCGCCAGCAGCCTGACAGGGGGCTGGGAGGAGACCCAGTACTTC
CDR3 protein: CASSLTGGWEETQYF
D gene: TRBD1
clone size: few
V gene: TRBV4-1
J gene: TRBJ2-5

CDR3 DNA: TGTGCCAGCTCACCACCTGGCGGACAGGGATATGGCTACACCTTC
CDR3 protein: CASSPPGGQGYGYTF
D gene: TRBD1
clone size: few
V gene: TRBV18
J gene: TRBJ1-2

CDR3 DNA: TGTGCCAGCAGCCCGGGCGGGGGCACTGAAGCTTTCTTT
CDR3 protein: CASSPGGGTEAFF
D gene: -
clone size: once
V gene: TRBV14
J gene: TRBJ1-1

CDR3 DNA: TGTGCCAGCAGTTTAGAATTTTACTCCGGGACAGCCAAATACGAGCAGTACTTC
CDR3 protein: CASSLEFYSGTAKYEQYF
D gene: TRBD1
clone size: -
V gene: TRBV27
J gene: TRBJ2-7

CDR3 DNA: TGTGCCAGCAGTTACGAGCGGGAGGAAACCGGGGAGCTGTTTTTT
CDR3 protein: CASSYEREETGELFF
D gene: TRBD2
clone size: few
V gene: TRBV6-2/TRBV6-3
J gene: TRBJ2-2

CDR3 DNA: TGTGCCAGCAGTCCCGGGAGCAATCAGCCCCAGCATTTT
CDR3 protein: CASSPGSNQPQHF
D gene: -
clone size: -
V gene: TRBV12-3/TRBV12-4
J gene: TRBJ1-5

CDR3 DNA: TGCGCCAGCAGCCAATTAAAGGGTGAAGGGGGTTTGCGGGCTTTCTTT
CDR3 protein: CASSQLKGEGGLRAFF
D gene: -
clone size: -
V gene: TRBV4-1
J gene: TRBJ1-1

CDR3 DNA: TGTGCCAGCACCCATCGTCCGGGCGGGAGCTCCTACGAGCAGTACTTC
CDR3 protein: CASTHRPGGSSYEQYF
D gene: TRBD2
clone size: -
V gene: TRBV7-2
J gene: TRBJ2-7

CDR3 DNA: TGTGCCAGCAGCTCCGGGAGGGACGACGAGCAGTACTTC
CDR3 protein: CASSSGRDDEQYF
D gene: TRBD2
clone size: -
V gene: TRBV7-3
J gene: TRBJ2-7

CDR3 DNA: TGTGCCAGCAGTCCAACAGGGGACTACGAGCAGTACTTC
CDR3 protein: CASSPTGDYEQYF
D gene: TRBD1
clone size: -
V gene: TRBV28
J gene: TRBJ2-7

CDR3 DNA: TGTGCCAGCTCACCGACCTCGGGGAGGGTAGACTACGAGCAGTACTTC
CDR3 protein: CASSPTSGRVDYEQYF
D gene: TRBD2
clone size: -
V gene: TRBV18
J gene: TRBJ2-7

CDR3 DNA: TGTGCCAGCAGTTTAATATGGGGGGTTGAAAAACTGTTTTTT
CDR3 protein: CASSLIWGVEKLFF
D gene: -
clone size: -
V gene: TRBV27
J gene: TRBJ1-4

CDR3 DNA: TGTGCCAGCAGTCGACTAGCGGGAGTATACGAGCAGTACTTC
CDR3 protein: CASSRLAGVYEQYF
D gene: TRBD2
clone size: -
V gene: TRBV28
J gene: TRBJ2-7

CDR3 DNA: TGTGCCAGCAGTTTAGTGGCGGGCCAGGACACTGAAGCTTTCTTT
CDR3 protein: CASSLVAGQDTEAFF
D gene: -
clone size: few
V gene: TRBV2
J gene: TRBJ1-1

CDR3 DNA: TGTGCCAGCAGCTTAAGCAGGGGCTTCAATGAGCAGTTCTTC
CDR3 protein: CASSLSRGFNEQFF
D gene: -
clone size: -
V gene: TRBV5-4
J gene: TRBJ2-1

CDR3 DNA: TGTGCCAGCAGGGGGACAAATGGCTACACCTTC
CDR3 protein: CASRGTNGYTF
D gene: -
clone size: medium-sized
V gene: TRBV9
J gene: TRBJ1-2

CDR3 DNA: TGTGCCAGCAGCCTTAGGGACAGGGGGTCCTACAATGAGCAGTTCTTC
CDR3 protein: CASSLRDRGSYNEQFF
D gene: TRBD1
clone size: -
V gene: TRBV7-2
J gene: TRBJ2-1

CDR3 DNA: TGTGCCAGCGGCAGGGACGAGCAGTACTTC
CDR3 protein: CASGRDEQYF
D gene: -
clone size: few
V gene: TRBV2
J gene: TRBJ2-7

CDR3 DNA: TGTGCCAGCAGTTATTTCACTGGGGGGGGCAGTGAAGCTTTCTTT
CDR3 protein: CASSYFTGGGSEAFF
D gene: -
clone size: few
V gene: TRBV6-5
J gene: TRBJ1-1

CDR3 DNA: TGTGCCAGCTCACCACTCCACGGGACACCCACGGATGAGCAGTTCTTC
CDR3 protein: CASSPLHGTPTDEQFF
D gene: -
clone size: -
V gene: TRBV18
J gene: TRBJ2-1

CDR3 DNA: TGTGCCAGCAGCTTAGCGAGGGTGGCAGTCTTTGCCCCTACCCTCGAGCAGTACTTC
CDR3 protein: CASSLARVAVFAPTLEQYF
D gene: -
clone size: -
V gene: TRBV7-8
J gene: TRBJ2-7

CDR3 DNA: TGCGCCAGCAGCTTGGAGGGGTACGAGCAGTACTTC
CDR3 protein: CASSLEGYEQYF
D gene: -
clone size: -
V gene: TRBV5-1
J gene: TRBJ2-7

CDR3 DNA: TGTGCCAGTAGTCCGCAACGGGACAGGGCGTCAGAGCAGTACTTC
CDR3 protein: CASSPQRDRASEQYF
D gene: TRBD1
clone size: -
V gene: TRBV19
J gene: TRBJ2-7

CDR3 DNA: TGTGCCAGCAGCAGGAGAGGACTAGCGGGAGGGAGCTCCTACAATGAGCAGTTCTTC
CDR3 protein: CASSRRGLAGGSSYNEQFF
D gene: TRBD2
clone size: -
V gene: TRBV5-8
J gene: TRBJ2-1

CDR3 DNA: TGTGCCAGCAGCCTCGGACAGGGGGCCTATGGCTATGGCTACACCTTC
CDR3 protein: CASSLGQGAYGYGYTF
D gene: TRBD1
clone size: -
V gene: TRBV11-2
J gene: TRBJ1-2

CDR3 DNA: TGTGCCAGCAGCCCCCTGTTCAGGCTGACTGGAAACACCATATATTTT
CDR3 protein: CASSPLFRLTGNTIYF
D gene: -
clone size: -
V gene: TRBV7-2
J gene: TRBJ1-3

CDR3 DNA: TGTGCCTGGAGAACAGGAAGATATGCAACTAATGAAAAACTGTTTTTT
CDR3 protein: CAWRTGRYATNEKLFF
D gene: -
clone size: few
V gene: TRBV30
J gene: TRBJ1-4

CDR3 DNA: TGTGCCAGCAGGAGGGCAGAAGAAAAACTGTTTTTT
CDR3 protein: CASRRAEEKLFF
D gene: -
clone size: few
V gene: TRBV2
J gene: TRBJ1-4

CDR3 DNA: TGTGCCAGTAGCGACACATCCTGGGATTCACCCCTCCACTTT
CDR3 protein: CASSDTSWDSPLHF
D gene: -
clone size: -
V gene: TRBV19
J gene: TRBJ1-6

CDR3 DNA: TGTGCCAGCAGCGGGAGTGCTAGGGGGTCCTACGAGCAGTACTTC
CDR3 protein: CASSGSARGSYEQYF
D gene: -
clone size: -
V gene: TRBV11-2
J gene: TRBJ2-7

CDR3 DNA: TGTGCCAGCAGCCAATATAGCGGGGGTAGCTCCTACGAGCAGTACTTC
CDR3 protein: CASSQYSGGSSYEQYF
D gene: TRBD2
clone size: -
V gene: TRBV3-1/TRBV3-2
J gene: TRBJ2-7

CDR3 DNA: TGTGCCAGCAGCTGGCCTGGGGCGGGGGGAGCAGAACAAGAGACCCAGTACTTC
CDR3 protein: CASSWPGAGGAEQETQYF
D gene: TRBD2
clone size: -
V gene: TRBV5-8
J gene: TRBJ2-5

CDR3 DNA: TGTGCCAGCAGTGGCAAAGGCAATCAGCCCCAGCATTTT
CDR3 protein: CASSGKGNQPQHF
D gene: -
clone size: once
V gene: TRBV27
J gene: TRBJ1-5

CDR3 DNA: TGTGCCAGCTCACTCGGGACAGGAAATACGCAGTATTTT
CDR3 protein: CASSLGTGNTQYF
D gene: TRBD1
clone size: -
V gene: TRBV18
J gene: TRBJ2-3

CDR3 DNA: TGTGCCAGCAGTTTGGAAGAGGGTGGCTATGGCTACACCTTC
CDR3 protein: CASSLEEGGYGYTF
D gene: -
clone size: once
V gene: TRBV28
J gene: TRBJ1-2

CDR3 DNA: TGTGCCAGCAAGACAGGCTCTGGGGCCAACGTCCTGACTTTC
CDR3 protein: CASKTGSGANVLTF
D gene: -
clone size: -
V gene: TRBV28
J gene: TRBJ2-6

CDR3 DNA: TGTGCCAGCATAGGGAGAACAGAAGTCATCTATGGCTACACCTTC
CDR3 protein: CASIGRTEVIYGYTF
D gene: -
clone size: -
V gene: TRBV2
J gene: TRBJ1-2

CDR3 DNA: TGCAGCGTTGTTTCGGAGGGTCTGGGCTATGGCTACACCTTC
CDR3 protein: CSVVSEGLGYGYTF
D gene: -
clone size: -
V gene: TRBV29-1
J gene: TRBJ1-2

CDR3 DNA: TGTGCCAGCAGTGAAGCGCTCGGGACAGGGTCTATGGGCTACACCTTC
CDR3 protein: CASSEALGTGSMGYTF
D gene: TRBD1
clone size: few
V gene: TRBV2
J gene: TRBJ1-2

CDR3 DNA: TGTGCCAGCAGCCCGGGACTAGCGCCAGAGACCCAGTACTTC
CDR3 protein: CASSPGLAPETQYF
D gene: TRBD2
clone size: -
V gene: TRBV11-2
J gene: TRBJ2-5

CDR3 DNA: TGTGCCAGCAGTTACCGGGGGGGGACTGCGAACGAGCAGTACTTC
CDR3 protein: CASSYRGGTANEQYF
D gene: TRBD2
clone size: -
V gene: TRBV6-5
J gene: TRBJ2-7

CDR3 DNA: TGTGCCAGCAGCTTAGAGGGACTAGGAATCTACGAGCAGTACTTC
CDR3 protein: CASSLEGLGIYEQYF
D gene: TRBD2
clone size: -
V gene: TRBV7-2
J gene: TRBJ2-7